A single sample gave rise to the 14 T cell receptor beta chains below, sequenced in a study of early T cells in non-severe SARS-CoV-2 infection. TCRdb re-called the 5' RACE reads with MiXCR, one entry per CDR3 protein. In the table there are about 77,000 distinct CDR3 sequences, around a tenth of which are singletons. Sequenced material: whole blood. These receptors were collected from an adult who was a healthcare worker with PCR-confirmed SARS-CoV-2 infection or an uninfected control (not recorded which).

By sample share, this clonotype is medium-sized. The V and J genes are TRBV10-3 and TRBJ2-5; 7 bases map to TRBD1. Trimming removed 2 bases from V and 5 bases from J; junction bases left unmatched: 2. Germline V gene lookup returns CDR1 ENHRY and CDR2 SYGVKD. There are 13 residues in the CDR3. The CDR3 DNA is TGTGCCATCAGTGAGACAGGGGTGGAGACCCAGTACTTC. Its translation: CAISETGVETQYF.

This clonotype has a count of ten or more. The chain carries TRBV9 and TRBJ2-2; no clear D. The CDR3 covers 14 residues. Germline assignment: CDR1 SGDLS and CDR2 YYNGEE. Between the trimmed V and J ends, which lost 0 bases and 5 bases, there was a span of 8 bases. The CDR3 sequence is CASSVEGKTGELFF. CDR3 in DNA: TGTGCCAGCAGCGTAGAAGGCAAGACCGGGGAGCTGTTTTTT.

This clonotype was picked up many times. The gene calls are TRBV7-9 and TRBJ1-2; D may be TRBD1 (6 bases). The CDR3 extends over 16 amino acids. The V end lost 5 bases, the J end lost 1 base, and 17 bases lay between the germline ends. Per the germline V gene, CDR1 is SEHNR and CDR2 is FQNEAQ (reference sequence). In nucleotides, the CDR3 is TGTGCCAGCAGCCCGGGACACCCCCGGGATAACTATGGCTACACCTTC. This gives the protein CASSPGHPRDNYGYTF.

V usage is TRBV28 and J usage is TRBJ2-3; 9 bases line up with TRBD2. Germline V gene lookup returns CDR1 MDHEN and CDR2 SYDVKM. This CDR3 is built from 17 residues. V was clipped by 7 bases and J by 4 bases; unmatched bases: 15. The CDR3 spells CASMGSGSFVQSDTQYF. The CDR3 nucleotides are TGTGCCAGCATGGGTAGCGGGAGTTTTGTTCAGTCAGATACGCAGTATTTT.

The chain links TRBV10-3 to TRBJ2-5; unclear D gene. V gave up 2 bases and J gave up 3 bases, with 1 base separating them. The CDR3 covers 11 residues. Germline V CDR1 and CDR2: ENHRY, SYGVKD. In DNA, the CDR3 is TGTGCCATCAGTGAGAAAGAGACCCAGTACTTC. Amino acid sequence: CAISEKETQYF.

This clonotype was detected many times. The chain combines TRBV6-5 with TRBJ2-1; 9 bases are shared with TRBD2. The CDR3 loop spans 15 amino acids. The ends lost 4 bases at V and 5 bases at J; junction bases unmatched: 6. Germline V gene lookup returns CDR1 MNHEY and CDR2 SVGAGI. The CDR3 protein is CASSWAGGPHNEQFF. CDR3 DNA sequence: TGTGCCAGCAGTTGGGCGGGAGGGCCTCACAATGAGCAGTTCTTC.

There are many counts of this clonotype. The rearrangement joins TRBV29-1 to TRBJ1-4; unclear D gene. V lost 7 bases, J lost 5 bases, and 5 bases lay in between. CDR1 is SQVTM and CDR2 is ANQGSEA in the germline V gene. This CDR3 spans 10 amino acids. CDR3 protein: CSGGNEKLFF. Here the CDR3 DNA reads TGCAGCGGGGGAAATGAAAAACTGTTTTTT.

On this clonotype: One end of the junction is discordant with germline, which a read error may explain. This chain uses TRBV7-3 with TRBJ2-5; TRBD2 matches at 11 bases. Germline V lookup: CDR1 SGHTA, CDR2 FQGTGA. The CDR3 runs to 16 residues. The CDR3 DNA sequence: TGTGCCAGCAGCCTAACTAGCGGGAGATACCAAGAGACCCAGTACTTC. Translating gives CASSLTSGRYQETQYF.

A few counts support this clonotype. The chain uses TRBV2 and TRBJ1-5, with TRBD1 matching over 9 bases. The length of the CDR3 is 15 residues. CDR1 is SNHLY and CDR2 is FYNNEI in the germline V gene. The ends lost 6 bases at V and 3 bases at J; junction bases unmatched: 6. CDR3 in DNA: TGTGCCAGCAGCGCGGGACAGGGTAACAATCAGCCCCAGCATTTT. Amino acids: CASSAGQGNNQPQHF.

The V gene is TRBV30, the J gene TRBJ2-1; TRBD2 matches 7 bases. Germline V CDR1 and CDR2: GTSNPN, SVGIG (reference sequence). The V segment lost 0 bases and the J segment 13 bases; nucleotides outside the gene matches: 9. The CDR3 is 13 amino acids. CDR3 amino acids: CAWSVLWGLPQFF. The DNA for the CDR3 is TGTGCCTGGAGTGTATTGTGGGGACTACCACAGTTCTTC.

This clonotype came up many times. This chain joins TRBV27 and TRBJ2-1; TRBD2 aligns across 11 bases. This CDR3 has 14 amino acids. V dropped 9 bases and J dropped 3; count of bases not matched to a gene: 4. Germline V CDR1 and CDR2: MNHEY, SMNVEV (reference sequence). The CDR3 sequence is CASNLAGGYNEQFF. DNA of the CDR3: TGTGCCAGTAACCTAGCGGGGGGCTACAATGAGCAGTTCTTC.

The chain is built from TRBV9 and TRBJ2-7, with D tentatively TRBD2 (5 bases). Germline V gives CDR1 SGDLS, CDR2 YYNGEE. The CDR3 is made up of 15 amino acids. With 4 bases removed from V and 10 bases from J, the gap between germline ends came to 24 bases. Here the CDR3 reads CASSPTPTAEGVQYF. The CDR3 DNA follows: TGTGCCAGCAGCCCAACCCCGACCGCAGAGGGCGTCCAGTACTTC. Full variable domain (remainder filled in from reference TRBV9 and TRBJ2-7): DSGVTQTPKHLITATGQRVTLRCSPRSGDLSVYWYQQSLDQGLQFLIQYYNGEERAKGNILERFSAQQFPDLHSELNLSSLELGDSALYFCASSPTPTAEGVQYFGPGTRLTVT.

This clonotype was seen at least ten times. Relative to the germline gene, one junction end is altered; a read error may explain this. The rearrangement uses TRBV2 and TRBJ2-2; no definite D call. Germline V gene data show CDR1 as SNHLY and CDR2 as FYNNEI. This CDR3 is built from 14 residues. The CDR3 reads CASREGTNTGELFF. DNA for the CDR3: TGTGCCAGCAGGGAAGGGACGAACACCGGGGAGCTGTTTTTT.

This clonotype was picked up many times. V and J are TRBV18 and TRBJ2-7; D perhaps matches TRBD1 (5 bases). The V end was cut by 2 bases, the J end by 7 bases, with 15 bases between. Looked up from germline, CDR1 is KGHSH and CDR2 is LQKENI. The CDR3 runs to 14 residues. CDR3 nucleotide sequence: TGTGCCAGCTCACCAACTCAGGGCTCAAGAGAGCAGTACTTC. It specifies CASSPTQGSREQYF.